Below are 10 T cell receptor beta chains sequenced from a single sample in a study of regulatory T cells in long-lasting Graves disease. Investigators prepared the TCR beta libraries by applying iRepertoire HTBI primers and Arm-PCR of CDR3 regions. Using its own MiXCR run on the multiplex PCR reads, TCRdb lists one record per CDR3 protein. The repertoire consists of about 240,000 distinct CDR3 sequences, with 20% to 25% occurring once and the leading ten covering around 14%. Time point meaning: newly diagnosed GD, antithyroid drugs for less than 3 months. From RNA extracted from PBMCs, the TCR library was made. The input for sequencing was peripheral blood mononuclear cells (PBMCs), taken at new diagnosis, from a patient treated with antithyroid drugs. The receptors originated from a female donor with Graves disease.

The CDR3 DNA follows: TGTGCCAGCAGCATTAGCGGGGGTGAGACCCAGTACTTC. Translated, it gives CASSISGGETQYF. This chain connects TRBV7-2 to TRBJ2-5; 9 nucleotides match TRBD2. The CDR3 length is 13 residues. The V gene's germline CDR1 is SGHTA and CDR2 FQGNSA. With V trimmed by 5 bases and J by 5 bases, 3 bases remained unmatched. Full variable domain (missing parts from reference TRBV7-2 and TRBJ2-5): GAGVSQSPSNKVTEKGKDVELRCDPISGHTALYWYRQSLGQGLEFLIYFQGNSAPDKSGLPSDRFSAERTGGSVSTLTIQRTQQEDSAVYLCASSISGGETQYFGPGTRLLVL.

This clonotype was detected many times. The chain joins TRBV20-1 to TRBJ2-5; the match to TRBD1 covers 10 bases. The CDR3 is made up of 13 amino acids. The V segment lost 6 bases and the J segment 5 bases; nucleotides outside the gene matches: 6. CDR1 and CDR2 from the germline V gene are DFQATT and SNEGSKA (reference sequence). The CDR3 bases are TGCAGTGCAGATGACAGGGGGCACGAGACCCAGTACTTC. Protein: CSADDRGHETQYF.

This clonotype has a count of ten or more. The chain has TRBV7-2 and TRBJ1-6; no reliable D call. The V end was cut by 6 bases, the J end by 8 bases, with 8 bases between. CDR3 length: 12 amino acids. The germline CDR1 and CDR2 sequences are SGHTA and FQGNSA. CDR3 protein: CASSWTDSPLHF. The DNA of the CDR3 is TGTGCCAGCAGTTGGACTGATTCACCCCTCCACTTT.

The chain links TRBV15 to TRBJ1-4; D may be TRBD1 (5 bases). V was pared by 2 bases and J by 7 bases, with 11 bases between. This CDR3 is built from 14 residues. CDR1 and CDR2 (germline): LNHNV, YYDKDF (reference sequence). CDR3 bases: TGTGCCACCAGCAGACAGGGTTCTTCTGAAAAACTGTTTTTT. It translates to CATSRQGSSEKLFF.

In this sample, this clonotype turned up many times. V usage is TRBV6-1 and J usage is TRBJ2-7; possible D gene TRBD1, 5 bases. The V end lost 7 bases, the J end lost 3 bases, and 16 bases lay between the germline ends. This CDR3 region has 14 residues. The germline gives CDR1 MNHNS, CDR2 SASEGT. In DNA form, the CDR3 reads TGTGCCAGCAACTTGAACCAGGGTCGCTACGAGCAGTACTTC. It yields the protein CASNLNQGRYEQYF.

There are many counts of this clonotype. V is TRBV11-2 and J is TRBJ2-3; D is unclear. From germline, CDR1 is SGHAT and CDR2 FQNNGV. This CDR3 comprises 14 residues. The V gene lost 5 bases and the J gene lost 5 bases, with 14 bases spanning the gap. The CDR3 DNA sequence: TGTGCCAGCAGCAGAGACCGGCTGGGAGATACGCAGTATTTT. This translates into CASSRDRLGDTQYF.

This clonotype was counted only a few times. The genes are TRBV10-2 and TRBJ2-1, with D hard to call. This CDR3 is 13 amino acids long. CDR1 WSHSY and CDR2 SAAADI come from the germline V gene. Between the trimmed V and J ends, which lost 0 bases and 16 bases, there was a span of 16 bases. CDR3: CASSESRAPLSFF. CDR3 sequence (DNA): TGCGCCAGCAGTGAGTCTAGGGCCCCGCTTTCCTTCTTC.

This clonotype came up many times. The CDR3 DNA is TGCAGTGCTATTCAGGGGGCGCGCGAGACCCAGTACTTC. Amino acids: CSAIQGARETQYF. This chain joins TRBV20-1 and TRBJ2-5, with 8 bases aligning to TRBD1. V dropped 4 bases and J dropped 5; count of bases not matched to a gene: 6. There are 13 residues in the CDR3. Germline V gives CDR1 DFQATT, CDR2 SNEGSKA (reference sequence).

This clonotype was counted a few times. The rearrangement uses TRBV4-1 and TRBJ2-6; TRBD1 agrees at 9 bases. The J segment lost 0 bases and the V segment lost 6 bases, leaving 9 bases of the junction unmatched. Germline V lookup: CDR1 MGHRA, CDR2 YSYEKL. The CDR3 contains 18 residues. The DNA of the CDR3 is TGCGCCAGCAGTTCCCGGACAGGGGTGAACTCTGGGGCCAACGTCCTGACTTTC. Translated, it gives CASSSRTGVNSGANVLTF.

This clonotype was counted many times. The chain links TRBV11-2 to TRBJ1-1; D perhaps matches TRBD1 (5 bases). V lost 2 bases to trimming and J lost 3 bases, with 13 bases between them. The CDR3 totals 15 residues. Per the germline V gene, CDR1 is SGHAT and CDR2 is FQNNGV. This CDR3 reads CASSLRRGGYTEAFF. The CDR3 nucleotides read TGTGCCAGCAGCTTACGCCGGGGCGGGTACACTGAAGCTTTCTTT. Full variable domain (remainder filled in from reference TRBV11-2 and TRBJ1-1): EAGVAQSPRYKIIEKRQSVAFWCNPISGHATLYWYQQILGQGPKLLIQFQNNGVVDDSQLPKDRFSAERLKGVDSTLKIQPAKLEDSAVYLCASSLRRGGYTEAFFGQGTRLTVV.